Listed below are T cell receptor beta chains from one sample, sequenced in a study of vaccination and CD4 T cells after COVID-19. No cognate antigen is known for these TCRs. MiXCR was run by TCRdb on the PCR reads, yielding one entry per CDR3 protein. The table shows roughly 20,000 distinct CDR3 sequences, with approximately 60% occurring only once. Sequenced: CD4+ T cells from blood, cultured in vitro. Receptors originate from a human donor who had recovered from COVID-19. CDR3s include the opening cysteine and the closing phenylalanine or tryptophan. The order of the fields is V gene, clone size, D gene, J gene, CDR3 DNA, CDR3 protein. D genes are given only for firm matches. For some rows the clone size is stated as once, few or many, or as a class when expanded; others skip it.

v_gene: TRBV30; abundance: NA; d_gene: TRBD1; j_gene: TRBJ1-2; CDR3nt: TGTGCCTGGAGCGGGACAGGGAAAGGCTACACCTTC; CDR3aa: CAWSGTGKGYTF
v_gene: TRBV2; abundance: NA; d_gene: NA; j_gene: TRBJ2-1; CDR3nt: TGTGCCAGCAGGGCGAAGGGGAATGAGCAGTTCTTC; CDR3aa: CASRAKGNEQFF
v_gene: TRBV11-1; abundance: NA; d_gene: TRBD1; j_gene: TRBJ2-1; CDR3nt: TGTGCCAGCAGAAGATCAGGGGGCGAGCAGTTCTTC; CDR3aa: CASRRSGGEQFF
v_gene: TRBV10-2; abundance: NA; d_gene: NA; j_gene: TRBJ2-3; CDR3nt: TGCGCCAGCAGGGTCGACGGACGAACGACAGATACGCAGTATTTT; CDR3aa: CASRVDGRTTDTQYF
v_gene: TRBV10-2; abundance: NA; d_gene: TRBD1; j_gene: TRBJ2-7; CDR3nt: TGCGCCAGCAGTGACAGGGGACAGGGCTCCTACGAGCAGTACTTC; CDR3aa: CASSDRGQGSYEQYF
v_gene: TRBV10-2; abundance: few; d_gene: NA; j_gene: TRBJ1-2; CDR3nt: TGCGCCACTAAAGACATGGTTGCTCATGGCTACACCTTC; CDR3aa: CATKDMVAHGYTF
v_gene: TRBV4-1; abundance: NA; d_gene: NA; j_gene: TRBJ1-5; CDR3nt: TGCGCCAGCAGCCAACAATCCCAGGGCGGGCAGCCCCAGCATTTT; CDR3aa: CASSQQSQGGQPQHF
v_gene: TRBV12-3/TRBV12-4; abundance: few; d_gene: NA; j_gene: TRBJ2-5; CDR3nt: TGTGCCAGCAGTTTAGGAGGGGCGGGCGGAGAGACCCAGTACTTC; CDR3aa: CASSLGGAGGETQYF
v_gene: TRBV20-1; abundance: NA; d_gene: TRBD2; j_gene: TRBJ2-1; CDR3nt: TGCAGTGCTAGAGATCGTACTAGCGGGAGTGCTAGCTCCTACAATGAGCAGTTCTTC; CDR3aa: CSARDRTSGSASSYNEQFF
v_gene: TRBV7-9; abundance: NA; d_gene: NA; j_gene: TRBJ1-6; CDR3nt: TGTGCCAGCAGCTTCGGGCCAGACAATTCACCCCTCCACTTT; CDR3aa: CASSFGPDNSPLHF
v_gene: TRBV6-5; abundance: NA; d_gene: NA; j_gene: TRBJ1-1; CDR3nt: TGTGCCAGCAGTTACGAGGGGGGTATGGGGACTGAAGCTTTCTTT; CDR3aa: CASSYEGGMGTEAFF
v_gene: TRBV18; abundance: NA; d_gene: NA; j_gene: TRBJ1-2; CDR3nt: TGTGCCAGCTCACCGGGGGCAGCAACTAACTATGGCTACACCTTC; CDR3aa: CASSPGAATNYGYTF
v_gene: TRBV7-9; abundance: NA; d_gene: TRBD1; j_gene: TRBJ1-5; CDR3nt: TGTGCCAGCAGCTCCGGACAGGGAGGGGGTCAGCCCCAGCATTTT; CDR3aa: CASSSGQGGGQPQHF
v_gene: TRBV27; abundance: few; d_gene: TRBD1; j_gene: TRBJ2-7; CDR3nt: TGTGCCAGCACCCGACAGGGGGCTCTCTACGAGCAGTACTTC; CDR3aa: CASTRQGALYEQYF
v_gene: TRBV20-1; abundance: NA; d_gene: NA; j_gene: TRBJ2-4; CDR3nt: TGCAGTGCTACAGGGGTAGACATTCAGTACTTC; CDR3aa: CSATGVDIQYF
v_gene: TRBV6-1; abundance: NA; d_gene: NA; j_gene: TRBJ1-1; CDR3nt: TGTGCCAGCAGTAACCAGGGCGCTGAAGCTTTCTTT; CDR3aa: CASSNQGAEAFF
v_gene: TRBV7-2; abundance: few; d_gene: NA; j_gene: TRBJ1-2; CDR3nt: TGTGCCAGCAGCTTACGTCTTCAGGGCGGCTACACCTTC; CDR3aa: CASSLRLQGGYTF
v_gene: TRBV20-1; abundance: NA; d_gene: NA; j_gene: TRBJ2-5; CDR3nt: TGCAGTGCTAGAGCAGGGCGAGAGACCCAGTACTTC; CDR3aa: CSARAGRETQYF
v_gene: TRBV7-3; abundance: NA; d_gene: TRBD1; j_gene: TRBJ1-1; CDR3nt: TGTGCCAGCAGCCCCATAGACAGGGGGCCAGACAACACTGAAGCTTTCTTT; CDR3aa: CASSPIDRGPDNTEAFF
v_gene: TRBV10-2; abundance: NA; d_gene: NA; j_gene: TRBJ1-1; CDR3nt: TGCGCCAGCAGCGGACCTGCCGGGGGGCGACCAGCTTTCTTT; CDR3aa: CASSGPAGGRPAFF
v_gene: TRBV7-9; abundance: NA; d_gene: NA; j_gene: TRBJ1-2; CDR3nt: TGTGCCAGCAGCTCCGGGGCAAAGGATGGCTACACCTTC; CDR3aa: CASSSGAKDGYTF
v_gene: TRBV30; abundance: once; d_gene: TRBD2; j_gene: TRBJ2-6; CDR3nt: TGTGCCTGGTTAGCGGGAGCTGGGGCCAACGTCCTGACTTTC; CDR3aa: CAWLAGAGANVLTF
v_gene: TRBV12-3/TRBV12-4; abundance: few; d_gene: NA; j_gene: TRBJ1-2; CDR3nt: TGTGCCAGCAGCCAGAGAACTTATGGCTACACCTTC; CDR3aa: CASSQRTYGYTF
v_gene: TRBV20-1; abundance: NA; d_gene: TRBD1; j_gene: TRBJ1-2; CDR3nt: TGCAGTGCGCGAGGGGGACAGGGAGGGAATGGCTACACCTTC; CDR3aa: CSARGGQGGNGYTF
v_gene: TRBV20-1; abundance: few; d_gene: NA; j_gene: TRBJ1-1; CDR3nt: TGCAGTGCTAGACCGGCGAACACTGAAGCTTTCTTT; CDR3aa: CSARPANTEAFF
v_gene: TRBV19; abundance: NA; d_gene: NA; j_gene: TRBJ1-5; CDR3nt: TGTGCCAGTAGTATAGAGCTGAGACCGGCATACAATCAGCCCCAGCATTTT; CDR3aa: CASSIELRPAYNQPQHF
v_gene: TRBV19; abundance: NA; d_gene: NA; j_gene: TRBJ1-3; CDR3nt: TGTGCCAGTAGTATAGATTCAAGAGCTGGAAACACCATATATTTT; CDR3aa: CASSIDSRAGNTIYF
v_gene: TRBV7-3; abundance: few; d_gene: NA; j_gene: TRBJ2-7; CDR3nt: TGTGCCAGCAGCTTTCAGGGGGGATCCTACGAGCAGTACTTC; CDR3aa: CASSFQGGSYEQYF
v_gene: TRBV19; abundance: once; d_gene: NA; j_gene: TRBJ1-2; CDR3nt: TGTGCCAGTAAAACAGCCCAGGCGGGCTTCGGCTACACCTTC; CDR3aa: CASKTAQAGFGYTF
v_gene: TRBV5-1; abundance: NA; d_gene: TRBD1; j_gene: TRBJ2-1; CDR3nt: TGCGCCAGCAGCATGACAGGGGGTGAGCAGTTCTTC; CDR3aa: CASSMTGGEQFF
v_gene: TRBV27; abundance: NA; d_gene: NA; j_gene: TRBJ2-2; CDR3nt: TGTGCCAGCAGTTCAGATTTTCCCCGGGCCTCACGCGGGGAGCTGTTTTTT; CDR3aa: CASSSDFPRASRGELFF
v_gene: TRBV2; abundance: NA; d_gene: TRBD1; j_gene: TRBJ2-7; CDR3nt: TGTGCCAGCAGACAACAGGGGGCTACCCACTACGAGCAGTACTTC; CDR3aa: CASRQQGATHYEQYF
v_gene: TRBV12-3/TRBV12-4; abundance: NA; d_gene: TRBD1; j_gene: TRBJ1-2; CDR3nt: TGTGCCAGCAGTTTGGGGCAGGGGGCGCGTGGCTACACCTTC; CDR3aa: CASSLGQGARGYTF
v_gene: TRBV19; abundance: few; d_gene: NA; j_gene: TRBJ1-2; CDR3nt: TGTGCCAGTAGTGGGCGGGGTTCCTATGGCTACACCTTC; CDR3aa: CASSGRGSYGYTF
v_gene: TRBV18; abundance: NA; d_gene: TRBD1; j_gene: TRBJ1-6; CDR3nt: TGTGCCAGCTCACTACTCGGGACAGGGCGAGGATCACCCCTCCACTTT; CDR3aa: CASSLLGTGRGSPLHF
v_gene: TRBV4-1; abundance: NA; d_gene: NA; j_gene: TRBJ2-1; CDR3nt: TGCGCCAGCAGCCAAGAAATAGGAAGGAAGTTCTTC; CDR3aa: CASSQEIGRKFF
v_gene: TRBV10-3; abundance: NA; d_gene: TRBD1; j_gene: TRBJ2-2; CDR3nt: TGTGCCATCAGTTCTGGGACAGGGGAAACCGGGGAGCTGTTTTTT; CDR3aa: CAISSGTGETGELFF
v_gene: TRBV7-3; abundance: few; d_gene: NA; j_gene: TRBJ1-1; CDR3nt: TGTGCCAGCAGCCTATTTGGGGCAGGGTCTGAAGCTTTCTTT; CDR3aa: CASSLFGAGSEAFF
v_gene: TRBV5-1; abundance: NA; d_gene: NA; j_gene: TRBJ2-5; CDR3nt: TGCGCCAGCAGCTTCGGTCTACGAGGAGAGACCCAGTGCTTC; CDR3aa: CASSFGLRGETQCF
v_gene: TRBV6-1; abundance: NA; d_gene: NA; j_gene: TRBJ2-7; CDR3nt: TGTGCCAGCAGTGCTCCCTCGGGGGTCACCTACGAGCAGTACTTC; CDR3aa: CASSAPSGVTYEQYF
v_gene: TRBV11-2; abundance: NA; d_gene: TRBD1; j_gene: TRBJ2-5; CDR3nt: TGTGCCAGCAGCTTAGCTCTTCTAGGGACAGGGGTCGGGGAGACCCAGTACTTC; CDR3aa: CASSLALLGTGVGETQYF
v_gene: TRBV24-1; abundance: few; d_gene: NA; j_gene: TRBJ1-5; CDR3nt: TGTGCCACCAGTGACAGCAGGGTCGGGCTTAATCAGCCCCAGCATTTT; CDR3aa: CATSDSRVGLNQPQHF
v_gene: TRBV6-5; abundance: NA; d_gene: NA; j_gene: TRBJ1-1; CDR3nt: TGTGCCAGCAGTTACTCAGGGGAATTAAACACTGAAGCTTTCTTT; CDR3aa: CASSYSGELNTEAFF
v_gene: TRBV7-2; abundance: few; d_gene: NA; j_gene: TRBJ1-2; CDR3nt: TGTGCCAGCAGCCCGCCGGGAGTAGGAGGAAGCTATGGCTACACCTTC; CDR3aa: CASSPPGVGGSYGYTF
v_gene: TRBV5-6; abundance: NA; d_gene: NA; j_gene: TRBJ2-7; CDR3nt: TGTGCCAGCAGCTTCGGCAGGCCCCTGAGCGAGCAGTACTTC; CDR3aa: CASSFGRPLSEQYF
v_gene: TRBV20-1; abundance: medium-sized; d_gene: TRBD1; j_gene: TRBJ2-2; CDR3nt: TGCAGTGCCACACCGCTCTCAACAGGGGGCGAGGGGTCTGCGAACACCGGGGAGCTGTTTTTT; CDR3aa: CSATPLSTGGEGSANTGELFF
v_gene: TRBV20-1; abundance: NA; d_gene: TRBD1; j_gene: TRBJ2-7; CDR3nt: TGCAGTGCCAAGGGACAGGTGTCGACCTACGAGCAGTACTTC; CDR3aa: CSAKGQVSTYEQYF